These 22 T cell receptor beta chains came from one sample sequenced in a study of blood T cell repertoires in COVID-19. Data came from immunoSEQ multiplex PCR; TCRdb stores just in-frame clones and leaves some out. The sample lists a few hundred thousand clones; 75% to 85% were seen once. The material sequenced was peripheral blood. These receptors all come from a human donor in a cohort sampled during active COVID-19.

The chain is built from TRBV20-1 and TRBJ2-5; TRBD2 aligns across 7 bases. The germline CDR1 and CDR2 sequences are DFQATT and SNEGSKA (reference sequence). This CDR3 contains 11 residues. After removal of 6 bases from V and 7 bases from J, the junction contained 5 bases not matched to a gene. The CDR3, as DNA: TGCAGTGCCCCCCGGGAGGTGACCCAGTACTTC. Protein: CSAPREVTQYF.

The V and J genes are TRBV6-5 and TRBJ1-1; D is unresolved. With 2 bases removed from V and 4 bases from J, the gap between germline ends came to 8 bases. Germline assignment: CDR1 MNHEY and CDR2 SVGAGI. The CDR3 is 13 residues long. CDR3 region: CASSYERFTEAFF. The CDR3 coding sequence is TGTGCCAGCAGTTACGAGCGGTTCACTGAAGCTTTCTTT.

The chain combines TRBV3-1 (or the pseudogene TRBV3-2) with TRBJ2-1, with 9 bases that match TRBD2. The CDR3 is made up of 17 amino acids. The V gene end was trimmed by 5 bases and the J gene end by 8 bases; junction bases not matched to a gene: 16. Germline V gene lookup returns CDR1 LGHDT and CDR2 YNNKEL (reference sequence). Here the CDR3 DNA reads TGTGCCAGCAGCGCCCCTCGGGGGACTAGCATCAGGGATGAGCAGTTCTTC. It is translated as CASSAPRGTSIRDEQFF.

The CDR3 loop reads CASSLVRTQLETQYF. CDR3 bases: TGTGCCAGCAGCTTGGTCCGGACACAGCTAGAGACCCAGTACTTC. V gene TRBV5-5 combines with J gene TRBJ2-5; possible D gene TRBD1, 5 bases. V lost 0 bases and J lost 4, with 13 bases in between. The CDR3 has 15 amino acids. Germline V gives CDR1 SGHKS, CDR2 YYEKEE (reference sequence).

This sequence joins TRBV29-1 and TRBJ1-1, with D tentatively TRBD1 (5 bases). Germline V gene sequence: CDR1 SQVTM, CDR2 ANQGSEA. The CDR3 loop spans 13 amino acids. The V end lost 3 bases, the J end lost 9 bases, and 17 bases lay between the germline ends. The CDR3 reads CSVDEVEGEQAFF. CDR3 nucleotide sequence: TGCAGCGTTGACGAGGTCGAAGGGGAACAAGCTTTCTTT.

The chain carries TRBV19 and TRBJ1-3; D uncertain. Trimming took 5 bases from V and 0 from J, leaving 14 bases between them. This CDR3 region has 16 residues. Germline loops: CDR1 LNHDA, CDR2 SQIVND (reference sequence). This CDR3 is CASSVSLNPSGNTIYF. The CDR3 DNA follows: TGTGCCAGTAGTGTGTCGTTAAATCCCTCTGGAAACACCATATATTTT.

DNA of the CDR3: TGCGCCAGCAGCTTGTGGCGGAGGAGCACAGATACGCAGTATTTT. Its translation is CASSLWRRSTDTQYF. The chain uses TRBV5-1 and TRBJ2-3, with D possibly TRBD2 on 5 matching bases. The CDR3 has 15 amino acids. Germline loops: CDR1 SGHRS, CDR2 YFSETQ. Between the trimmed V and J ends, which lost 1 base and 0 bases, there was a span of 9 bases. Using reference TRBV5-1 and TRBJ2-3 for the parts outside the CDR3, the full variable domain is KAGVTQTPRYLIKTRGQQVTLSCSPISGHRSVSWYQQTPGQGLQFLFEYFSETQRNKGNFPGRFSGRQFSNSRSEMNVSTLELGDSALYLCASSLWRRSTDTQYFGPGTRLTVL.

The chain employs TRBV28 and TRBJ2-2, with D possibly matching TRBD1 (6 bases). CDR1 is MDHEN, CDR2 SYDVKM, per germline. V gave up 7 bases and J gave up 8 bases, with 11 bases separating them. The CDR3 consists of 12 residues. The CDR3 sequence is CASNRVRGELFF. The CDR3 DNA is TGTGCCAGCAACAGGGTGAGGGGGGAGCTGTTTTTT.

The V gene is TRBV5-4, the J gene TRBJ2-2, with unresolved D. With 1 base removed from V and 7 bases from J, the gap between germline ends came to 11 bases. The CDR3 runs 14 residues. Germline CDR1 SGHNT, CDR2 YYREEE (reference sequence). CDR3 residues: CASSLKWSSGELFF. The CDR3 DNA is TGTGCCAGCAGCTTGAAGTGGTCGAGCGGGGAGCTGTTTTTT.

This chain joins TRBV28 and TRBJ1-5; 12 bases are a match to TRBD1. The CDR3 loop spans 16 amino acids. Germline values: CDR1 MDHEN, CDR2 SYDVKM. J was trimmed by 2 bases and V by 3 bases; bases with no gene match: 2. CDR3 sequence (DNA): TGTGCCAGCAGTTTCGGGACAGGGGGCGGCAATCAGCCCCAGCATTTT. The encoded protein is CASSFGTGGGNQPQHF.

The CDR3 nucleotides read TGTGCCAGTAGTATTTCCCCGGGAGAGGTTGGAGAGCAGTTCTTC. Its protein product is CASSISPGEVGEQFF. The chain recombines TRBV19 with TRBJ2-1; D is possibly TRBD2 (6 bases). The V gene lost 3 bases and the J gene lost 10 bases, with 19 bases spanning the gap. The CDR3 length is 15 residues. Germline CDR1 LNHDA, CDR2 SQIVND (reference sequence). The complete variable domain, with remaining parts taken from reference TRBV19 and TRBJ2-1, reads DGGITQSPKYLFRKEGQNVTLSCEQNLNHDAMYWYRQDPGQGLRLIYYSQIVNDFQKGDIAEGYSVSREKKESFPLTVTSAQKNPTAFYLCASSISPGEVGEQFFGPGTRLTVL.

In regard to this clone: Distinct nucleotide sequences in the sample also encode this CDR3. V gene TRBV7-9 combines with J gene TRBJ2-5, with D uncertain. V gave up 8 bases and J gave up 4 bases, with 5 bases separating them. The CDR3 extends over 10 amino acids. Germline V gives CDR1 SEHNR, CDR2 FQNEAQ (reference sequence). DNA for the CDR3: TGTGCCAGCTCTCGAGAGACCCAGTACTTC. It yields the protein CASSRETQYF.

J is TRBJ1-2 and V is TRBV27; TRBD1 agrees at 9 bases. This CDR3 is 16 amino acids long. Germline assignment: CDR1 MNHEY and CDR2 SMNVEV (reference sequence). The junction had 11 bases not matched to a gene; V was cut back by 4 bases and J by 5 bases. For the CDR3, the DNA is TGTGCCAGCAGTTCGACAGGGGGTAGTTTGGGATATGGCTACACCTTC. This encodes CASSSTGGSLGYGYTF.

CDR3 sequence reads: CASSEFKNTEAFF. The CDR3 region has the DNA TGTGCCAGCAGTGAATTTAAGAACACTGAAGCTTTCTTT. J is TRBJ1-1 and V is TRBV25-1; D gene ambiguous. Trimming took 1 base from V and 1 from J, leaving 4 bases between them. CDR3 length: 13 amino acids. Per the germline V gene, CDR1 is MGHDK and CDR2 is SYGVNS.

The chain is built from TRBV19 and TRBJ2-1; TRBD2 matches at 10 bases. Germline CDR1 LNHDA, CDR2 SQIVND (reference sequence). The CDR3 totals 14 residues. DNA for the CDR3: TGTGCTACGGCCGGACTAGCGGAAAACAATGAGCAGTTCTTC. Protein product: CATAGLAENNEQFF.

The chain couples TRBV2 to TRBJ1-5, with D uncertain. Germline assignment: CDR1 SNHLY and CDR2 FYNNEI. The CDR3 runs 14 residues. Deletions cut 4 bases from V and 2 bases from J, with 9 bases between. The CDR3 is CASSAEGGNQPQHF. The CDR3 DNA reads TGTGCCAGCAGTGCGGAGGGCGGCAATCAGCCCCAGCATTTT.

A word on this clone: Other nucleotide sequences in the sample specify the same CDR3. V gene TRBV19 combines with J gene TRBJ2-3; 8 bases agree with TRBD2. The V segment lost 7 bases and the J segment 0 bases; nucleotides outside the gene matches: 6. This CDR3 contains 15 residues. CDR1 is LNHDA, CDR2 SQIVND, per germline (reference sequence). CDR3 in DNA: TGTGCCAGTACCCTCGGGGGGGCTAGCACAGATACGCAGTATTTT. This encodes CASTLGGASTDTQYF.

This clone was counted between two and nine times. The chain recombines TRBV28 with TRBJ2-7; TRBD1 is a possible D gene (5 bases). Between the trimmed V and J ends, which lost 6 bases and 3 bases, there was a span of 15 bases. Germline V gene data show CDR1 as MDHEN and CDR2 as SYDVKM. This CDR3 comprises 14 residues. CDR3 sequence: CASRHPQGYYEQYF. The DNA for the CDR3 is TGTGCCAGCAGACATCCCCAGGGCTACTACGAGCAGTACTTC.

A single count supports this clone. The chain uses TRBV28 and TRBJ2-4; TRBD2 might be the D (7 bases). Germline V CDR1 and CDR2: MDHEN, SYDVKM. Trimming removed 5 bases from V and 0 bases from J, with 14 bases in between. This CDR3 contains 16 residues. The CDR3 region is CASSLLGGAAKNIQYF. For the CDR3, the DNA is TGTGCCAGCAGTCTATTAGGGGGGGCAGCCAAAAACATTCAGTACTTC.

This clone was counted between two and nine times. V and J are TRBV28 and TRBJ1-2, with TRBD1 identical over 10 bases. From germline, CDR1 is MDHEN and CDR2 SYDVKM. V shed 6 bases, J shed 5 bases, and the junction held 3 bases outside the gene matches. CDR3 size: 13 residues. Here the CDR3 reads CASRGTGVYGYTF. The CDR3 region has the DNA TGTGCCAGCAGGGGGACAGGGGTTTATGGCTACACCTTC.

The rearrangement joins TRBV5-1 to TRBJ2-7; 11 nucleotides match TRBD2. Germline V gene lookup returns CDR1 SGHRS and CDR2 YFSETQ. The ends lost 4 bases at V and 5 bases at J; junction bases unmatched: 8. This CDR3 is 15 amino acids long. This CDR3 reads CASSETSGSSHEQYF. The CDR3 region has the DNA TGCGCCAGCAGCGAAACTAGCGGGAGTTCCCACGAGCAGTACTTC.

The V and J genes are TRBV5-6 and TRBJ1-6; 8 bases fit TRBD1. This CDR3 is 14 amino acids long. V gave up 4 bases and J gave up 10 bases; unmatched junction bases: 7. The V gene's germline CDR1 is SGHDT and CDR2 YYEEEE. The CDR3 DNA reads TGTGCCAGCAGCAGGACAGGGCATCGGTCACCCCTCCACTTT. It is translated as CASSRTGHRSPLHF.